The entry below gives a single T cell receptor beta chain sequence along with its context. This record belongs to a study of blood T cell repertoires in COVID-19. Study information: Sites across the United States, Italy and Spain contributed samples from acute and convalescent COVID-19.

The assay was immunoSEQ multiplex PCR, and TCRdb's table has in-frame clones only and misses some. Of some 13,000 clones detected, 83% appear once; the ten largest clones hold 20% to 25%. In germline, CDR1 is LGHNT, CDR2 FRNRAP. V was clipped by 8 bases and J by 7 bases, with 18 bases between them. The CDR3 covers 14 residues. The chain recombines TRBV12-5 with TRBJ1-3; TRBD1 is a possible D gene (5 bases). The sequencing sample was made of peripheral blood. The sequence derives from a man aged 35 to 55 with active or convalescent COVID-19. As DNA, the CDR3 is TGTGCTAGTCTCCGGGACTCTTGGGACAACACCATATATTTT. Translation gives CASLRDSWDNTIYF.